Listed below are T cell receptor beta chains from one sample, sequenced in a study of cytomegalovirus exposure and HLA in healthy donors. Sequencing was performed with immunoSEQ multiplex PCR; in TCRdb, only in-frame clones are kept and a portion is missing. The sample totals 35,000 to 50,000 clones; its top ten clones hold 7.5% to 9%. Sequenced: PBMCs. Receptors originate from a male donor in good health and CMV-seronegative. Each CDR3 is given with its conserved first and last residue. Each record gives: D gene, J gene, V gene, CDR3 DNA, CDR3 protein. A D gene is named only where the DNA matches it firmly.

D: TRBD1
J: TRBJ1-1
V: TRBV9
DNA: TGTGCCAGCAGCCTGGGGACAGCGGACACTGAAGCTTTCTTT
CDR3: CASSLGTADTEAFF

D: NA
J: TRBJ1-1
V: TRBV12-5
DNA: TGTGCTAGTGGTTTGGGCGTAGTAGGGGTTGAAGCTTTCTTT
CDR3: CASGLGVVGVEAFF

D: NA
J: TRBJ2-5
V: TRBV10-3
DNA: TGTGCCACTAAAGGCGGCGGGCCGTACCAAGAGACCCAGTACTTC
CDR3: CATKGGGPYQETQYF

D: TRBD2
J: TRBJ2-5
V: TRBV9
DNA: TGTGCCAGCAGCGTAGCCGGGGGGGGAGAGACCCAGTACTTC
CDR3: CASSVAGGGETQYF

D: TRBD2
J: TRBJ2-1
V: TRBV6-4
DNA: TGTGCCAGCAGCCGGACTAGCGGGAGGGGGTACAATGAGCAGTTCTTC
CDR3: CASSRTSGRGYNEQFF

D: TRBD1
J: TRBJ2-2
V: TRBV7-3
DNA: TGTGCCAGCAGCCCTCCGGGACAGGGCTTGGGGGGGACCGGGGAGCTGTTTTTT
CDR3: CASSPPGQGLGGTGELFF

D: TRBD1
J: TRBJ1-1
V: TRBV6-5
DNA: TGTGCCAGCTATCCGACAGGGTGGAACACTGAAGCTTTCTTT
CDR3: CASYPTGWNTEAFF

D: NA
J: TRBJ2-1
V: TRBV10-3
DNA: TGTGCCACCGAGACTAACCCGGAAGATGAGCAGTTCTTC
CDR3: CATETNPEDEQFF

D: TRBD2
J: TRBJ2-7
V: TRBV7-2
DNA: TGTGCCAGCAGCTCCTGGAGCGGGACCTACGAGCAGTGCTTC
CDR3: CASSSWSGTYEQCF

D: TRBD2
J: TRBJ2-7
V: TRBV4-2
DNA: TGTGCCAGCAGCCAAGGAGCGGGAGACGCCTACGAGCAGTACTTC
CDR3: CASSQGAGDAYEQYF

D: NA
J: TRBJ2-1
V: TRBV30
DNA: TGTGCCTGGAGTGTAGTCATCCGGAGTGAGCAGTTCTTC
CDR3: CAWSVVIRSEQFF

D: NA
J: TRBJ2-6
V: TRBV5-1
DNA: TGCGCCAGCAGCTTGGATCCGGCGGCTGGGGCCAACGTCCTGACTTTC
CDR3: CASSLDPAAGANVLTF

D: NA
J: TRBJ1-1
V: TRBV25-1
DNA: TGTGCCAGCAGTGAATATCTCGGGGGCACTGAAGCTTTCTTT
CDR3: CASSEYLGGTEAFF

D: NA
J: TRBJ2-1
V: TRBV28
DNA: TGTGCCAGCAGTTTAGCGGTACCTTCCTACAATGAGCAGTTCTTC
CDR3: CASSLAVPSYNEQFF

D: TRBD2
J: TRBJ2-3
V: TRBV6-1
DNA: TGTGCCAGCAGTGTACTTGGGGAGGGTGCTGATACGCAGTATTTT
CDR3: CASSVLGEGADTQYF

D: TRBD2
J: TRBJ2-7
V: TRBV19
DNA: TGTGCCAGTAGTATAGCGGGAGGGGGTTACGAGCAGTACTTC
CDR3: CASSIAGGGYEQYF

D: NA
J: TRBJ1-1
V: TRBV14
DNA: TGTGCCAGCAGCCAACGGGGGTCGGTAAAGACTGAAGCTTTCTTT
CDR3: CASSQRGSVKTEAFF

D: NA
J: TRBJ2-1
V: TRBV4-2
DNA: TGTGCCAGCAGCCAAGTTATCGGGGGGCTTAATGAGCAGTTCTTC
CDR3: CASSQVIGGLNEQFF

D: TRBD1
J: TRBJ2-7
V: TRBV7-2
DNA: TGTGCCAGCAGTTTCCAATCGGGACAGACCTACGAGCAGTACTTC
CDR3: CASSFQSGQTYEQYF

D: NA
J: TRBJ2-3
V: TRBV18
DNA: TGTGCCAGCTCACCACCGCACCCGAGGGGCACAGATACGCAGTATTTT
CDR3: CASSPPHPRGTDTQYF

D: NA
J: TRBJ1-1
V: TRBV6-1
DNA: TGTGCCAGCACCCTACAGGGTGCCGCTGAAGCTTTCTTT
CDR3: CASTLQGAAEAFF

D: NA
J: TRBJ2-7
V: TRBV7-8
DNA: TGTGCCAGCAGCCTGCGGGGAAAGGACGAGCAGTACTTC
CDR3: CASSLRGKDEQYF

D: NA
J: TRBJ2-7
V: TRBV6-5
DNA: TGTGCCAGCAGCCCGGGACAAGACTACGAGCAGTACTTC
CDR3: CASSPGQDYEQYF

D: NA
J: TRBJ1-1
V: TRBV6-1
DNA: TGTGCCAGCAAGGAGGGGAGGGGAACTGAAGCTTTCTTT
CDR3: CASKEGRGTEAFF

D: TRBD1
J: TRBJ2-3
V: TRBV11-3
DNA: TGTGCCAGCAGCTTGACAGGGAGCACAGATACGCAGTATTTT
CDR3: CASSLTGSTDTQYF

D: NA
J: TRBJ2-3
V: TRBV28
DNA: TGTGCCAGCAATACAGAACCCCATACGCAGTATTTT
CDR3: CASNTEPHTQYF

D: TRBD2
J: TRBJ2-1
V: TRBV10-1
DNA: TGCGCCAGCAGTGAGTCGGTAATAGCGGGACCCAGCTCCTACAATGAGCAGTTCTTC
CDR3: CASSESVIAGPSSYNEQFF

D: TRBD1
J: TRBJ1-4
V: TRBV5-1
DNA: TGCGCCAGCAGCGTAGGGACAGCTGTTACTGAAAAACTGTTTTTT
CDR3: CASSVGTAVTEKLFF

D: TRBD1
J: TRBJ2-3
V: TRBV5-1
DNA: TGCGCCAGCAGCGGCCGGGACAGGGGATCAGATACGCAGTATTTT
CDR3: CASSGRDRGSDTQYF

D: NA
J: TRBJ2-3
V: TRBV19
DNA: TGTGCCACTCAATACAGGCGAATCACAGATACGCAGTATTTT
CDR3: CATQYRRITDTQYF

D: TRBD2
J: TRBJ2-7
V: TRBV4-1
DNA: TGCGCCAGCAGCCTCCAGCGGACTAGCGGGATCGTCTACGAGCAGTACTTC
CDR3: CASSLQRTSGIVYEQYF

D: TRBD2
J: TRBJ2-7
V: TRBV6-1
DNA: TGTGCCAGCAGTGCAAACCTAGCGGGAGTTTCTTACGAGCAGTACTTC
CDR3: CASSANLAGVSYEQYF

D: TRBD1
J: TRBJ2-2
V: TRBV7-6
DNA: TGTGCCAGCAGAGCTGACAGGGGGGACACCGGGGAGCTGTTTTTT
CDR3: CASRADRGDTGELFF

D: NA
J: TRBJ1-1
V: TRBV5-6
DNA: TGTGCCAGCAGCTTTGGACAGACTGAAGCTTTCTTT
CDR3: CASSFGQTEAFF

D: NA
J: TRBJ2-5
V: TRBV6-5
DNA: TGTGCCAGCTCCCCCCCAGGGGGGCAAGAGACCCAGTACTTC
CDR3: CASSPPGGQETQYF

D: NA
J: TRBJ2-7
V: TRBV18
DNA: TGTGCCAGCTCACCAGATCCCGGTGGCTACGAGCAGTACTTC
CDR3: CASSPDPGGYEQYF

D: NA
J: TRBJ2-1
V: TRBV5-6
DNA: TGTGCCAGCCACTACGGTGCCGATGAGCAGTTCTTC
CDR3: CASHYGADEQFF

D: NA
J: TRBJ1-5
V: TRBV19
DNA: TGTGCCAGTAGTATAACGGGGGGCTGGCAGCCCCAGCATTTT
CDR3: CASSITGGWQPQHF

D: TRBD2
J: TRBJ2-7
V: TRBV7-2
DNA: TGTGCCAGCAGCCTATCTAGCGGCTCCTACGAGCAGTACTTC
CDR3: CASSLSSGSYEQYF

D: TRBD1
J: TRBJ2-7
V: TRBV27
DNA: TGTGCCAGCAGTTTGGAGGACAGGGGGCGGGAGCAGTACTTC
CDR3: CASSLEDRGREQYF

D: NA
J: TRBJ1-2
V: TRBV6-1
DNA: TGTGCCAGCAGTGAGCCAGGGAAAGGGTATGGCTACACCTTC
CDR3: CASSEPGKGYGYTF

D: NA
J: TRBJ2-7
V: TRBV15
DNA: TGTGCCACCAGCCACGGGGGTAGCTCCTACGAGCAGTACTTC
CDR3: CATSHGGSSYEQYF